This T cell receptor (beta chain) stems from a study of tumour-infiltrating T cells in Burkitt lymphoma. Assay: immunoSEQ multiplex PCR; the TCRdb copy retains only in-frame clones and omits some. The sample contains roughly 15,000 clones, approximately 28% of which appear only once. This clone was seen more than once but under ten times. The CDR3 has 14 amino acids. From germline, CDR1 is SGHDT and CDR2 YYEEEE. The V gene lost 2 bases and the J gene lost 2 bases, with 11 bases spanning the gap. The sample taken for sequencing was tumor tissue. The rearrangement uses TRBV5-6 and TRBJ2-7; no clear D. This receptor was obtained from a human donor with diffuse large B-cell lymphoma. The CDR3, as DNA: TGTGCCAGCAGCTTAGCGACATCTACCTACGAGCAGTACTTC. This sequence encodes CASSLATSTYEQYF.